What follows are 21 T cell receptor beta chains derived from one specimen sequenced in a study of blood T cell repertoires in COVID-19. TCRdb's table, derived via immunoSEQ multiplex PCR, lists solely in-frame clones and lacks some. The repertoire consists of approximately 130,000 clones, with under 90% occurring once and the leading ten covering around 4%. The sequenced sample consisted of peripheral blood. Receptor source: a man aged 60 to 75 with acute or convalescent COVID-19.

This clone was seen more than once but under ten times. The chain recombines TRBV28 with TRBJ2-1, with 9 bases aligning to TRBD1. The V gene's germline CDR1 is MDHEN and CDR2 SYDVKM. V was clipped by 5 bases and J by 5 bases; unmatched bases: 10. The CDR3 extends over 16 amino acids. CDR3 region: CASSPRGQGKHNEQFF. CDR3 DNA: TGTGCCAGCAGTCCTCGAGGACAGGGGAAGCACAATGAGCAGTTCTTC.

This chain links TRBV11-3 with TRBJ2-3; 10 nucleotides align to TRBD2. The CDR3 runs to 15 residues. Germline CDR1 SGHNT, CDR2 YENEEA. The J segment lost 0 bases and the V segment lost 6 bases, leaving 3 bases of the junction unmatched. CDR3 sequence reads: CASSVTSGSTDTQYF. The CDR3 DNA reads as TGTGCCAGCAGTGTGACTAGCGGGAGCACAGATACGCAGTATTTT.

This clone was recorded only once. This chain uses TRBV2 with TRBJ1-2, with no clear D. Germline CDR1 and CDR2: SNHLY and FYNNEI. There are 14 residues in the CDR3. V was trimmed by 7 bases and J by 2 bases, leaving 14 bases between them. The DNA for the CDR3 is TGTGCCAGCAAAACCGGCTTTAGCAACTATGGCTACACCTTC. This gives the protein CASKTGFSNYGYTF.

The chain uses TRBV10-1 and TRBJ2-3, with 7 nucleotides matching TRBD2. J lost 4 bases, V lost 6 bases, and 13 bases had no gene match. The germline V gene has CDR1 WNHNN and CDR2 SYGVQD (reference sequence). The CDR3 has 16 amino acids. The CDR3 spells CASRPGAGEAPDTQYF. DNA for the CDR3: TGCGCCAGCAGGCCTGGGGCGGGGGAGGCCCCAGATACGCAGTATTTT.

This rearrangement joins TRBV27 to TRBJ1-5, with unresolved D. This CDR3 region has 13 residues. V shed 2 bases and J shed 6 bases, with 8 bases lying between them. Germline loops: CDR1 MNHEY, CDR2 SMNVEV (reference sequence). This CDR3 reads CASSLTLGQPQHF. In nucleotides, the CDR3 is TGTGCCAGCAGTTTAACCCTAGGTCAGCCCCAGCATTTT.

The rearrangement joins TRBV7-9 to TRBJ1-1; 8 bases are a match to TRBD1. Unmatched junction bases numbered 6, after V lost 5 bases and J lost 4 bases. Germline V CDR1 and CDR2: SEHNR, FQNEAQ (reference sequence). The CDR3 has 14 residues. Here the CDR3 reads CASSPQGGSTEAFF. The CDR3 DNA sequence: TGTGCCAGCAGCCCACAGGGGGGGAGCACTGAAGCTTTCTTT.

The V gene is TRBV4-1, the J gene TRBJ2-1, with 13 bases fitting TRBD2. Germline CDR1 is MGHRA and CDR2 is YSYEKL. This CDR3 has 17 amino acids. The V gene end was trimmed by 4 bases and the J gene end by 6 bases; junction bases not matched to a gene: 9. The CDR3 DNA reads as TGCGCCAGCAGCCGGACTAGCGGGAGCATGCGTACCAATGAGCAGTTCTTC. Protein: CASSRTSGSMRTNEQFF.

The chain couples TRBV29-1 to TRBJ1-2, with TRBD1 matching over 8 bases. Germline trimming cut 6 bases from V and 3 bases from J; bases unmatched to any gene: 9. Germline values: CDR1 SQVTM, CDR2 ANQGSEA. CDR3 length: 14 residues. CDR3 coding DNA: TGCAGCGTCGGGGGACTGGACAGGGACTATGGCTACACCTTC. It translates to CSVGGLDRDYGYTF.

The chain couples TRBV9 to TRBJ2-3; 9 bases align to TRBD1. There are 15 residues in the CDR3. Germline V gene data show CDR1 as SGDLS and CDR2 as YYNGEE. V lost 0 bases and J lost 5; bases outside the gene matches: 4. In DNA, the CDR3 is TGTGCCAGCAGCGTAGAACAGGGGGCCCAAGATACGCAGTATTTT. It is translated as CASSVEQGAQDTQYF.

The chain recombines TRBV19 with TRBJ2-7, with 9 bases aligning to TRBD1. The trim removed 4 bases at V and 11 bases at J, leaving 3 bases unmatched. This CDR3 is built from 11 residues. Per the germline V gene, CDR1 is LNHDA and CDR2 is SQIVND (reference sequence). The DNA for the CDR3 is TGTGCCAGTAGTAACGACAGGGGGAAGTACTTC. Translation: CASSNDRGKYF.

The chain has TRBV7-2 and TRBJ2-7, with 9 bases lining up with TRBD1. Germline V lookup: CDR1 SGHTA, CDR2 FQGNSA. After removal of 5 bases from V and 7 bases from J, the junction contained 6 bases not matched to a gene. The CDR3 has 13 amino acids. CDR3 DNA sequence: TGTGCCAGCAGCCCGACAGGGGGACGGGAGCAGTACTTC. It is translated as CASSPTGGREQYF.

The chain has TRBV19 and TRBJ2-6; 9 nucleotides line up with TRBD1. The J segment lost 3 bases and the V segment lost 5 bases, leaving 8 bases of the junction unmatched. The CDR3 runs 17 residues. The germline V gene has CDR1 LNHDA and CDR2 SQIVND (reference sequence). The CDR3 nucleotides are TGTGCCAGTAGTGTGCACAGGGGGCAGAGTGGGGCCAACGTCCTGACTTTC. Amino acids: CASSVHRGQSGANVLTF.

The CDR3 DNA sequence: TGTGCCAGCAGCTTGGGTACCGGACACCCTAGCACAGATACGCAGTATTTT. Amino acids: CASSLGTGHPSTDTQYF. The V call is TRBV5-4, the J call TRBJ2-3; D is possibly TRBD1 (5 bases). The germline V gene encodes CDR1 SGHNT and CDR2 YYREEE (reference sequence). The CDR3 is 17 amino acids. With 0 bases removed from V and 0 bases from J, the gap between germline ends came to 14 bases.

This clone turned up a few times. The chain links TRBV6-4 to TRBJ2-1, with TRBD2 identical over 13 bases. The V gene end was trimmed by 2 bases and the J gene end by 5 bases; junction bases not matched to a gene: 6. The CDR3 has 17 amino acids. CDR1 and CDR2 (germline): MRHNA, SNTAGT. CDR3 DNA: TGTGCCAGCAGTGACACTAGCGGGAGGGCCCCCCACAATGAGCAGTTCTTC. Amino acids: CASSDTSGRAPHNEQFF.

The V and J genes are TRBV5-5 and TRBJ2-2, with a weak D call TRBD1 (6 bases). Trimming took off 3 bases at V and 5 bases at J, with 17 bases between the two ends. The germline V gene has CDR1 SGHKS and CDR2 YYEKEE (reference sequence). The CDR3 is made up of 16 amino acids. CDR3 DNA sequence: TGTGCCAGCAGCTGGGACGCAGGGGCGGGTACCGGGGAGCTGTTTTTT. Its translation is CASSWDAGAGTGELFF.

The rearrangement links TRBV19 to TRBJ2-6; no definite D call. This CDR3 region has 14 residues. Looked up from germline, CDR1 is LNHDA and CDR2 is SQIVND (reference sequence). Trimming stripped 3 bases from V and 3 bases from J, with 6 bases between. The CDR3 bases are TGTGCCAGTAGTATCTCCGGTGGGGCCAACGTCCTGACTTTC. Encoded protein: CASSISGGANVLTF.

The chain uses TRBV3-1 (or the pseudogene TRBV3-2) and TRBJ2-7, with D maybe TRBD2 (5 bases). This CDR3 has 15 residues. With 1 base removed from V and 7 bases from J, the gap between germline ends came to 17 bases. From germline, CDR1 is LGHDT and CDR2 YNNKEL (reference sequence). CDR3 in DNA: TGTGCCAGCAGCCAAGGGACTTTCCTCGGCGGGGAGCAGTACTTC. Translation gives CASSQGTFLGGEQYF.

The gene calls are TRBV6-1 and TRBJ1-5, with 8 bases aligning to TRBD1. The trim removed 4 bases at V and 2 bases at J, leaving 13 bases unmatched. Looked up from germline, CDR1 is MNHNS and CDR2 is SASEGT. This CDR3 has 18 residues. Here the CDR3 reads CASSALVGQGGGNQPQHF. The CDR3 coding sequence is TGTGCCAGCAGTGCCCTCGTCGGACAGGGAGGGGGCAATCAGCCCCAGCATTTT.

This clone showed up just once. V and J are TRBV24-1 and TRBJ1-1, with 8 bases matching TRBD1. Germline V gene sequence: CDR1 KGHDR, CDR2 SFDVKD. The V segment lost 3 bases and the J segment 10 bases; nucleotides outside the gene matches: 9. The CDR3 is 14 amino acids. The CDR3 sequence is CATSDDQGARGAFF. The CDR3 DNA follows: TGTGCCACCAGTGATGACCAGGGGGCGCGGGGAGCTTTCTTT.

The chain uses TRBV28 and TRBJ2-7; D remains ambiguous. V was trimmed by 10 bases and J by 4 bases, leaving 5 bases between them. Germline lookup yields CDR1 MDHEN and CDR2 SYDVKM. The CDR3 consists of 9 residues. The CDR3 region is CATGYEQYF. The CDR3, as DNA: TGTGCCACAGGTTACGAGCAGTACTTC.

In nucleotides, the CDR3 is TGCGCCAGCAGCCAAGGACAGGGCAACACAGATACGCAGTATTTT. This codes for CASSQGQGNTDTQYF. The chain links TRBV4-3 to TRBJ2-3; TRBD1 matches at 7 bases. Germline CDR1 is LGHNA and CDR2 is YSLEER. The CDR3 has 15 amino acids. Unmatched junction bases numbered 3, after V lost 1 base and J lost 2 bases.